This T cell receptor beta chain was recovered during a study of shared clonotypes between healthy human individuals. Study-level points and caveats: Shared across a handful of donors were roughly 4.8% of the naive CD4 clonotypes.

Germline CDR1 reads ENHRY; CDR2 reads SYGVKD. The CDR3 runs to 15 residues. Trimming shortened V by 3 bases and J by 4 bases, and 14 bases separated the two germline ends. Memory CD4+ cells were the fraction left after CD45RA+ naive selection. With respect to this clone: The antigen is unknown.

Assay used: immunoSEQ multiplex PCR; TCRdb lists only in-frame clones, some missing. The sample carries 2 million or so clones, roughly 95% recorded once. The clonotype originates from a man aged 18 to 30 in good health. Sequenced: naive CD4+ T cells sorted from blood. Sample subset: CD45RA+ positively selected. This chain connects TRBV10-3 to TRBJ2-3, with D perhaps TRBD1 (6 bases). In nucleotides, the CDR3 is TGTGCCATCAGTGATTTCGTAGGGGGAGCAGATACGCAGTATTTT. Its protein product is CAISDFVGGADTQYF.